The clone carrying this TCR beta chain was detected once. The V end lost 3 bases, the J end lost 6 bases, and 15 bases lay between the germline ends. Germline V gene data show CDR1 as DFQATT and CDR2 as SNEGSKA (reference sequence). The CDR3 has 15 residues. The source of the sample is a study of blood T cell repertoires in COVID-19. Study overall: The United States, Italy and Spain supplied acute and convalescent COVID-19 samples. T cells, B-cell-depleted T cells, or PBMCs provided the cDNA or gDNA that served as material.

The protocol was immunoSEQ multiplex PCR, while the TCRdb copy is restricted to in-frame clones and leaves out a portion. The table lists about 170,000 clones, about 86% of them singletons. V usage is TRBV20-1 and J usage is TRBJ1-6; no firm D call. Sequenced: peripheral blood. This sequence was found in a man between 45 and 60 years old with active or convalescent COVID-19. CDR3 bases: TGCAGTGCTAGTCCGGAGGCAGTTGGTAATTCACCCCTCCACTTT. Its translation: CSASPEAVGNSPLHF.